This record looks at one TCR beta chain sequence and its context. The data derive from a study of blood T cell repertoires in COVID-19. Study background: PBMCs, B-cell-depleted T cells, or T cells provided the cDNA or gDNA that made up the material.

Germline CDR1 reads SGHRS; CDR2 reads YFSETQ. The V and J ends lost 1 base and 4 bases respectively, with 26 bases between them. This CDR3 is 19 amino acids long. Here immunoSEQ multiplex PCR was the method, and the copy in TCRdb shows in-frame clones only, minus some. The data show about 230,000 clones, over 85% seen once. Cohorts were determined from participant-reported clinical history. This chain connects TRBV5-1 to TRBJ1-1; no definite D call. The clonotype was recovered from a woman aged 25 to 39 with acute COVID-19. The sequenced sample was PBMCs or T cells enriched from blood (not recorded which). CDR3 loop: CASSLSLTSTGGRSTEAFF. CDR3 bases: TGCGCCAGCAGCTTGTCCTTGACGTCGACGGGAGGTAGGAGCACTGAAGCTTTCTTT.